This entry lists 12 T cell receptor beta chains sequenced from one sample in a study of T-cell memory formation after mild COVID-19. TCRdb re-called the 5' RACE reads through MiXCR, storing one row per CDR3 protein. The sample carries 350,000 to 450,000 distinct CDR3 sequences, 24% recorded once. The sample consisted of PBMCs or a T cell subset sorted from them (not recorded which). These TCRs come from an adult woman who had mild COVID-19 (a few samples of this study predate the infection). Cell type and time point are not known.

The J gene is TRBJ2-7, the V gene TRBV19, with D tentatively TRBD2 (6 bases). This CDR3 spans 14 amino acids. V was cut by 1 base and J by 4 bases, with 11 bases left in between. CDR1 and CDR2 (germline): LNHDA, SQIVND (reference sequence). The CDR3 DNA reads TGTGCCAGTAGTATAGCTGGGACTTCGTACGAGCAGTACTTC. This translates into CASSIAGTSYEQYF.

This clonotype was observed a few times. The rearrangement joins TRBV7-9 to TRBJ2-1, with a weak D call TRBD1 (6 bases). V lost 5 bases to trimming and J lost 7 bases, with 18 bases between them. This CDR3 has 15 residues. Germline-derived CDR1 and CDR2 are SEHNR and FQNEAQ (reference sequence). The CDR3 DNA sequence: TGTGCCAGCAGCGACCGGGACACCCTTGGTAATGAGCAGTTCTTC. This gives the protein CASSDRDTLGNEQFF.

The rearrangement uses TRBV9 and TRBJ2-7; D possibly matches TRBD1 or TRBD2 (5 bases each). CDR3 length equals 14 residues. The V end was cut by 0 bases, the J end by 4 bases, with 11 bases between. Germline CDR1 is SGDLS and CDR2 is YYNGEE. CDR3 sequence reads: CASSVGPREYEQYF. The CDR3 DNA reads TGTGCCAGCAGCGTAGGCCCCAGGGAGTACGAGCAGTACTTC. The complete variable domain, with remaining parts taken from reference TRBV9 and TRBJ2-7, reads DSGVTQTPKHLITATGQRVTLRCSPRSGDLSVYWYQQSLDQGLQFLIQYYNGEERAKGNILERFSAQQFPDLHSELNLSSLELGDSALYFCASSVGPREYEQYFGPGTRLTVT.

In its sample, this clonotype was seen many times. This chain joins TRBV9 and TRBJ2-2; the D is unclear. The V end was cut by 4 bases, the J end by 3 bases, with 4 bases between. This CDR3 comprises 12 residues. The germline V gene has CDR1 SGDLS and CDR2 YYNGEE. CDR3: CASSPHTGELFF. The CDR3 DNA sequence: TGTGCCAGCAGCCCTCACACCGGGGAGCTGTTTTTT.

The V call is TRBV25-1, the J call TRBJ2-7; TRBD1 might be the D (5 bases). Germline loops: CDR1 MGHDK, CDR2 SYGVNS. The CDR3 extends over 12 amino acids. V lost 5 bases to trimming and J lost 4 bases, with 9 bases between them. DNA for the CDR3: TGTGCCAGCAGTTCAACAGGTTACGAGCAGTACTTC. Translated, it gives CASSSTGYEQYF.

This clonotype turned up a few times. The chain carries TRBV12-3 or TRBV12-4 and TRBJ1-1; 9 bases align to TRBD1. The CDR3 consists of 18 residues. V gave up 6 bases and J gave up 4 bases; unmatched junction bases: 18. The CDR3 is CASSTLYGTGLVSTEAFF. The CDR3, as DNA: TGTGCCAGCAGCACTCTGTATGGGACAGGGTTAGTGAGCACTGAAGCTTTCTTT.

This chain links TRBV9 with TRBJ2-1, with 9 bases that match TRBD1. Germline loops: CDR1 SGDLS, CDR2 YYNGEE. CDR3 length: 15 amino acids. The trim removed 0 bases at V and 9 bases at J, leaving 7 bases unmatched. CDR3 region: CASSVEQGAVSEQFF. The CDR3 DNA follows: TGTGCCAGCAGCGTAGAACAGGGGGCTGTCAGTGAGCAGTTCTTC. Filled out from reference TRBV9 and TRBJ2-1, the complete variable domain reads DSGVTQTPKHLITATGQRVTLRCSPRSGDLSVYWYQQSLDQGLQFLIQYYNGEERAKGNILERFSAQQFPDLHSELNLSSLELGDSALYFCASSVEQGAVSEQFFGPGTRLTVL.

The V and J genes are TRBV29-1 and TRBJ1-2; TRBD1 agrees at 7 bases. Germline V gene lookup returns CDR1 SQVTM and CDR2 ANQGSEA. The CDR3 consists of 13 residues. V was pared by 5 bases and J by 4 bases, with 7 bases of the junction left unmatched. The chain's CDR3 is CSVSGNRGYGYTF. The CDR3 DNA follows: TGCAGCGTTAGTGGGAACAGGGGCTATGGCTACACCTTC. The full variable domain, rest sourced from reference TRBV29-1 and TRBJ1-2, is SAVISQKPSRDICQRGTSLTIQCQVDSQVTMMFWYRQQPGQSLTLIATANQGSEATYESGFVIDKFPISRPNLTFSTLTVSNMSPEDSSIYLCSVSGNRGYGYTFGSGTRLTVV.

This sequence joins TRBV10-3 and TRBJ2-1; 7 bases map to TRBD1. Germline trimming cut 4 bases from V and 3 bases from J; bases unmatched to any gene: 6. The CDR3 sequence is 15 residues long. Germline loops: CDR1 ENHRY, CDR2 SYGVKD. The CDR3: CAISVPGQVYNEQFF. The CDR3 nucleotides are TGTGCCATCAGTGTCCCCGGACAGGTCTACAATGAGCAGTTCTTC.

V is TRBV2 and J is TRBJ2-7; 7 bases line up with TRBD2. Germline loops: CDR1 SNHLY, CDR2 FYNNEI. Trimming took 4 bases from V and 3 from J; bases not matched to a gene: 12. CDR3 size: 16 residues. CDR3 coding DNA: TGTGCCAGCAGTGGGGTGGCCAAGCGGGGTCTCTACGAGCAGTACTTC. Translating it yields CASSGVAKRGLYEQYF. The whole variable domain, remainder taken from reference TRBV2 and TRBJ2-7, is EPEVTQTPSHQVTQMGQEVILRCVPISNHLYFYWYRQILGQKVEFLVSFYNNEISEKSEIFDDQFSVERPDGSNFTLKIRSTKLEDSAMYFCASSGVAKRGLYEQYFGPGTRLTVT.

This clonotype was seen a handful of times. The rearrangement links TRBV5-1 to TRBJ2-3; TRBD1 matches at 8 bases. Trimming removed 4 bases from V and 2 bases from J; junction bases left unmatched: 6. From germline, CDR1 is SGHRS and CDR2 YFSETQ. The CDR3 length is 15 residues. For the CDR3, the DNA is TGCGCCAGCAGCGCTCCGGACAGGGCCACAGATACGCAGTATTTT. Translating gives CASSAPDRATDTQYF.

The chain links TRBV4-1 to TRBJ2-7, with D unresolved. This CDR3 contains 14 residues. V shed 4 bases and J shed 3 bases, with 13 bases lying between them. Germline V gene data show CDR1 as MGHRA and CDR2 as YSYEKL. Written as DNA, the CDR3 is TGCGCCAGCAGCCCGACCGGCCGGTACTACGAGCAGTACTTC. Protein sequence: CASSPTGRYYEQYF.